This T cell receptor (beta chain) is from a study of cytomegalovirus exposure and HLA in healthy donors. The PCR contained 60 Vbeta and 13 Jbeta primers. Clones were read by immunoSEQ multiplex PCR, and TCRdb kept only the in-frame ones, dropping some. This table has more than 110,000 clones, 80% appearing once. Sequencing input: PBMCs. This receptor was obtained from a male donor in good health and CMV-seropositive.

DNA of the CDR3: TGTGCCAGCAGCTTGGAGGGACTCAATCCTGGAAACACCATATATTTT. This encodes CASSLEGLNPGNTIYF. V is TRBV5-6 and J is TRBJ1-3; TRBD1 is a possible D gene (5 bases). This CDR3 has 16 amino acids. The germline V and J ends were trimmed by 0 bases and 2 bases, with 12 bases remaining between them. The germline V gene has CDR1 SGHDT and CDR2 YYEEEE.